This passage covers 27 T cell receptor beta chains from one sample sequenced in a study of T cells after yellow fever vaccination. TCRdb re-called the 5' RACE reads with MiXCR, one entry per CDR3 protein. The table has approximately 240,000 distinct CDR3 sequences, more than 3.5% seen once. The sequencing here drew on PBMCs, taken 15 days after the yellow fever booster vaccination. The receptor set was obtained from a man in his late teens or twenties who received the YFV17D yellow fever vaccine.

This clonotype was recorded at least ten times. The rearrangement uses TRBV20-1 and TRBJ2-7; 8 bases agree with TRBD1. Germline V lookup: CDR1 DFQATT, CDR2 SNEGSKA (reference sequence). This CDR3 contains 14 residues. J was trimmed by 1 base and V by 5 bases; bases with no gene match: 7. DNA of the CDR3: TGCAGTGCTGTCCGGGACAGGCAATCCTACGAGCAGTACTTC. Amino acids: CSAVRDRQSYEQYF.

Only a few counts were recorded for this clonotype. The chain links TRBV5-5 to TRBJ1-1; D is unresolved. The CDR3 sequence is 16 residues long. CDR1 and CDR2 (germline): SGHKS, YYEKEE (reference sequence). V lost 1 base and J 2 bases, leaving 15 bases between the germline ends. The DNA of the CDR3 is TGTGCCAGCAGCTTGTACCGGAATGCATTAAACACTGAAGCTTTCTTT. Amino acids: CASSLYRNALNTEAFF.

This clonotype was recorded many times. The CDR3 loop is CASSSDRGGEQYV. The CDR3 DNA reads as TGTGCCAGCAGCTCAGACAGGGGAGGCGAGCAGTACGTC. The genes are TRBV6-2 or TRBV6-3 and TRBJ2-7; 8 positions match TRBD1. Losses at the gene ends were 6 bases for V and 6 bases for J; bases not matched to a gene: 7. The CDR3 has 13 amino acids. From germline, CDR1 is MNHEY and CDR2 SVGEGT.

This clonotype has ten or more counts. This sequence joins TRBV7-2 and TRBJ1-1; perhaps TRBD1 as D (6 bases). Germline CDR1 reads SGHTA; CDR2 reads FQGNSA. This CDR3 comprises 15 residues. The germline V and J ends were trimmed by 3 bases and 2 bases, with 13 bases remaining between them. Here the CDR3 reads CASSFRDIINTEAFF. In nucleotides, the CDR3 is TGTGCCAGCAGCTTCCGGGACATCATAAACACTGAAGCTTTCTTT.

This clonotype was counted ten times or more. This chain's CDR3 is CASSYSRGGNQPQHF. DNA of the CDR3: TGTGCCAGCAGTTACTCAAGGGGAGGTAATCAGCCCCAGCATTTT. The genes are TRBV6-5 and TRBJ1-5; TRBD1 is a possible D gene (5 bases). The CDR3 is 15 residues long. In germline, CDR1 is MNHEY, CDR2 SVGAGI. With 0 bases removed from V and 4 bases from J, the gap between germline ends came to 10 bases.

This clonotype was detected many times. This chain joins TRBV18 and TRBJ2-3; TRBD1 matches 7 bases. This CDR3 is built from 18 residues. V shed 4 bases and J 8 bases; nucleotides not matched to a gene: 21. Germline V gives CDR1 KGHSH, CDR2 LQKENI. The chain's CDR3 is CASSLTYGQANPGGTQYF. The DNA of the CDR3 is TGTGCCAGCTCACTTACTTATGGACAGGCCAACCCTGGGGGTACGCAGTATTTT.

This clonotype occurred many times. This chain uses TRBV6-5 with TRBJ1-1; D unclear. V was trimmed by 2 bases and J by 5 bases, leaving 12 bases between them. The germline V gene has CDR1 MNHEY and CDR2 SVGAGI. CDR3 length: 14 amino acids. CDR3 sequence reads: CASSYMSLGTEAFF. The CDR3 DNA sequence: TGTGCCAGCAGTTACATGAGCCTCGGGACTGAAGCTTTCTTT.

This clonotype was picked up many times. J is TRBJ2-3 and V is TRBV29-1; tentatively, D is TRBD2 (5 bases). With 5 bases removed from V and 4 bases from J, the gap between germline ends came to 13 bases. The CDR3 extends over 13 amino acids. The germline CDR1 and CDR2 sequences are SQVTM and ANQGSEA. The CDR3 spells CSVIIGDPDTQYF. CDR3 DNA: TGCAGCGTTATCATCGGGGATCCAGATACGCAGTATTTT.

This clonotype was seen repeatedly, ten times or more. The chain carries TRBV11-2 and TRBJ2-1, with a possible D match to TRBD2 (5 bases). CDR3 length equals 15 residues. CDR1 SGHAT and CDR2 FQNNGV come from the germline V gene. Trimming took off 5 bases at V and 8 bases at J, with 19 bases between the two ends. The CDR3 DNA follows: TGTGCCAGCAGCCAGGATCGTGGGAGTGTTTATGAGCAGTTCTTC. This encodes CASSQDRGSVYEQFF.

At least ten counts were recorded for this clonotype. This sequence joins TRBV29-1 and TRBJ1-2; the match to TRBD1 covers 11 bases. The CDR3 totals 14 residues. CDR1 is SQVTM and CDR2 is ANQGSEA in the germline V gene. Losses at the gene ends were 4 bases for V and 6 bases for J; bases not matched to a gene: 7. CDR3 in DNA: TGCAGCGTTGGTTCTGGACAGGGGGCCCATGGCTACACCTTC. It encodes CSVGSGQGAHGYTF.

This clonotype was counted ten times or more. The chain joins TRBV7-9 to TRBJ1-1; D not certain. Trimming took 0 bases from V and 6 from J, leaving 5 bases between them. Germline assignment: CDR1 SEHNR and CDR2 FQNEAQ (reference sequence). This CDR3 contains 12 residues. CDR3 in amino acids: CASSLAVAEAFF. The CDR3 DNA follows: TGTGCCAGCAGCTTAGCTGTGGCTGAAGCTTTCTTT. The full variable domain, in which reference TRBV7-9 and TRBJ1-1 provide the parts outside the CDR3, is DTGVSQNPRHKITKRGQNVTFRCDPISEHNRLYWYRQTLGQGPEFLTYFQNEAQLEKSRLLSDRFSAERPKGSFSTLEIQRTEQGDSAMYLCASSLAVAEAFFGQGTRLTVV.

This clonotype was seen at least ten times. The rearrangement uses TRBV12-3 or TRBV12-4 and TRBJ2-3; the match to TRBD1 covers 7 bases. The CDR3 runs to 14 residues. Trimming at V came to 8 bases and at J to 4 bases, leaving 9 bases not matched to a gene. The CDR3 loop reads CASRKGANPDTQYF. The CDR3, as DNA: TGTGCCAGCCGCAAGGGGGCCAATCCAGATACGCAGTATTTT.

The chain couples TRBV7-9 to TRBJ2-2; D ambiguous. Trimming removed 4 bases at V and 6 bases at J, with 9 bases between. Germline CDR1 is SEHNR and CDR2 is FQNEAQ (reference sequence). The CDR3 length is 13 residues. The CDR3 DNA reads TGTGCCAGCAGCTCGTCGGGCTCCGGGGAGCTGTTTTTT. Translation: CASSSSGSGELFF.

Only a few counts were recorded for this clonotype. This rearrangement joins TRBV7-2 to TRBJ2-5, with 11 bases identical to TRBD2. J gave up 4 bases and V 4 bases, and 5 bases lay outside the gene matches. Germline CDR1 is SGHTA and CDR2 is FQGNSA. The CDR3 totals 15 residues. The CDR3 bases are TGTGCCAGCAGCTGGCGTACTAGCGGGGGAGAGACCCAGTACTTC. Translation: CASSWRTSGGETQYF.

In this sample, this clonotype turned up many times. CDR3 sequence (DNA): TGCGCCAGCAGCTTGATGGGGTCCGGGGAGCTGTTTTTT. Protein: CASSLMGSGELFF. The rearrangement links TRBV5-1 to TRBJ2-2, with D hard to call. This CDR3 has 13 amino acids. Germline-derived CDR1 and CDR2 are SGHRS and YFSETQ. The germline V and J ends were trimmed by 1 base and 6 bases, with 7 bases remaining between them.

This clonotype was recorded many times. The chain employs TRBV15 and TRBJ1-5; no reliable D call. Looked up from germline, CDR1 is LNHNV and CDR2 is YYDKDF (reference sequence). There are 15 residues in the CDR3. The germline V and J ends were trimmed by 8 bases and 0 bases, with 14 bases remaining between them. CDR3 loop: CATATERYSNQPQHF. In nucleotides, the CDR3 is TGTGCCACCGCGACTGAAAGGTATAGCAATCAGCCCCAGCATTTT.

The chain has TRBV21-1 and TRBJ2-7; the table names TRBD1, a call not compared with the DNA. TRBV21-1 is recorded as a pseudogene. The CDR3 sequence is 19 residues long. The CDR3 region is CASRQGGHSEVRLPYEQYV. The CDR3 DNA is TGTGCCAGCAGGCAGGGGGGACACTCGGAGGTCCGCTTACCCTACGAGCAGTACGTC.

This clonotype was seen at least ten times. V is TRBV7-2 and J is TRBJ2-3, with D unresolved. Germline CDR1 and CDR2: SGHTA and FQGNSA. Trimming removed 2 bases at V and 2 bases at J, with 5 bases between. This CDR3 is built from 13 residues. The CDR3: CASSLQVTDTQYF. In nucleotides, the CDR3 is TGTGCCAGCAGCTTACAGGTCACAGATACGCAGTATTTT.

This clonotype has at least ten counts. CDR3 nucleotides: TGTGCCAGCAGCGAAACACGCCCGGGGCCCGAGGATAATTCACCCCTCCACTTT. It codes for CASSETRPGPEDNSPLHF. V gene TRBV2 combines with J gene TRBJ1-6; D might be TRBD1 (5 bases). V lost 6 bases and J 5 bases, leaving 23 bases between the germline ends. The CDR3 loop spans 18 amino acids. The V gene's germline CDR1 is SNHLY and CDR2 FYNNEI.

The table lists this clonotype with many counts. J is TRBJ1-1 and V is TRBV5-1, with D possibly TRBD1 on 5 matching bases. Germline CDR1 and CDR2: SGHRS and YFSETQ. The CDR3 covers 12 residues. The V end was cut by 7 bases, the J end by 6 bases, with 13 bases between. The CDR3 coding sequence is TGCGCCAGCGGCCAGGGAGGCGCTGAAGCTTTCTTT. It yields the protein CASGQGGAEAFF.

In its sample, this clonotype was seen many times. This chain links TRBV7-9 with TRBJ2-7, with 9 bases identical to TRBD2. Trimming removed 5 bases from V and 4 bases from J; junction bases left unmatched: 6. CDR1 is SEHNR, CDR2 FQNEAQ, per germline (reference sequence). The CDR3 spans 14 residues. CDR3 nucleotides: TGTGCCAGCAGCCGTAGCGGGGGTGGATACGAGCAGTACTTC. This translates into CASSRSGGGYEQYF.

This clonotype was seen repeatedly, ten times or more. CDR3 sequence (DNA): TGTGCCAGCAGCAGGGTTATAAGTCAGCCCCAGCATTTT. Translation: CASSRVISQPQHF. The chain has TRBV28 and TRBJ1-5, with D possibly TRBD1 on 5 matching bases. The CDR3 loop spans 13 amino acids. Germline loops: CDR1 MDHEN, CDR2 SYDVKM. Trimming removed 6 bases from V and 6 bases from J, with 12 bases in between.

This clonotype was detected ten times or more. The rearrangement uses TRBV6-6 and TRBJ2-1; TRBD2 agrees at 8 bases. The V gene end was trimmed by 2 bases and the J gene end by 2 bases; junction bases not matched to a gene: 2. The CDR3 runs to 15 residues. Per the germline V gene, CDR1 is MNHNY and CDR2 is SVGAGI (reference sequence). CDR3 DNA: TGTGCCAGCAGTTACGACGGGGGGGCCTACAATGAGCAGTTCTTC. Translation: CASSYDGGAYNEQFF.

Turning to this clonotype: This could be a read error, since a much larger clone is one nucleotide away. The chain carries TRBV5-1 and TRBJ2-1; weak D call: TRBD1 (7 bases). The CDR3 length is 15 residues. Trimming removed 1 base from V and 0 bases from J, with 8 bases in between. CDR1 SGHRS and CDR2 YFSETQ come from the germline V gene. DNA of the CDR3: TGCGCCAGCAGCTTGCAGGGGGGCTCCTACAATGAGCAGTTCTTC. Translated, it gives CASSLQGGSYNEQFF.

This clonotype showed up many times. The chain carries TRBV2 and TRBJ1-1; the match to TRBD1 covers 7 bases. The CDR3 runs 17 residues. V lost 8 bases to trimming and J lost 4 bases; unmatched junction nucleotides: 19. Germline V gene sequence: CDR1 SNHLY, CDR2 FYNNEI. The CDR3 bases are TGTGCCAGCTGGTCGGCTAGGACAGGCTCCTTCGGCACTGAAGCTTTCTTT. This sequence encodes CASWSARTGSFGTEAFF. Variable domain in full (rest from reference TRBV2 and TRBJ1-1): EPEVTQTPSHQVTQMGQEVILRCVPISNHLYFYWYRQILGQKVEFLVSFYNNEISEKSEIFDDQFSVERPDGSNFTLKIRSTKLEDSAMYFCASWSARTGSFGTEAFFGQGTRLTVV.

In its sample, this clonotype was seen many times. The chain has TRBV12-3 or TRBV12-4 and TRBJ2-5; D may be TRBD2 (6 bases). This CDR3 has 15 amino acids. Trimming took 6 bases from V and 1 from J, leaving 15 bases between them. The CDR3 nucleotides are TGTGCCAGCAGCCGGAAGACCGGGGGCCAAGAGACCCAGTACTTC. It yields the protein CASSRKTGGQETQYF.

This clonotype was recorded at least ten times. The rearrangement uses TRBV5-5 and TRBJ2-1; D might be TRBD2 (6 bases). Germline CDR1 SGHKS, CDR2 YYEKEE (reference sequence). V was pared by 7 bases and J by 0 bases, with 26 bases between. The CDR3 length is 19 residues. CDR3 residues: CASLPWASPRTISYNEQFF. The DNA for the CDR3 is TGTGCCAGCCTCCCCTGGGCATCGCCAAGGACTATCTCCTACAATGAGCAGTTCTTC. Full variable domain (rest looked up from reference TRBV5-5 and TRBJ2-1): DAGVTQSPTHLIKTRGQQVTLRCSPISGHKSVSWYQQVLGQGPQFIFQYYEKEERGRGNFPDRFSARQFPNYSSELNVNALLLGDSALYLCASLPWASPRTISYNEQFFGPGTRLTVL.